Listed below are T cell receptor beta chains from one sample, sequenced in a study of blood T cell repertoires in COVID-19. Sequencing used immunoSEQ multiplex PCR; TCRdb keeps in-frame clones, though not all of them. Among 310,000 or so clones listed, 85% to 90% were seen once. The sample taken for sequencing was peripheral blood. Every receptor here comes from a man aged 70-80 years with acute or convalescent COVID-19. Each CDR3 is given with its conserved first and last residue. A D gene is named only where the DNA matches it firmly. Only part of the rows carry a size: once, few, many, or a class if the clone is expanded.

-,TRBV9,TRBJ1-3,-,TGTGCCAGCAGCGTAGAAGGTCAGGGTGCTGGAAACACCATATATTTT,CASSVEGQGAGNTIYF
TRBD2,TRBV4-1,TRBJ2-1,-,TGCGCCAGCAGCCAAGAGGAGCGGGGGGGCGGGGAGCAGTTCTTC,CASSQEERGGGEQFF
TRBD1,TRBV10-3,TRBJ1-3,-,TGTGCCATCAGTCTTCAGGGGGATGGAAACACCATATATTTT,CAISLQGDGNTIYF
-,TRBV5-4,TRBJ1-4,-,TGTGCCAGCAGCTCCAGTAATGAAAAACTGTTTTTT,CASSSSNEKLFF
TRBD2,TRBV4-2,TRBJ2-7,-,TGTGCCAGCAGCCAAGGTCGAGCGGGAGAAGACAGCGAGCAGTACTTC,CASSQGRAGEDSEQYF
TRBD1,TRBV5-1,TRBJ2-5,once,TGCGCCAGCAGTCAAAATCACAGGGGCGTCTGCGAGACCCAGTACTTC,CASSQNHRGVCETQYF
-,TRBV7-2,TRBJ1-2,-,TGTGCCAGCAGCTCGGACACTGGTGGCTACACCTTC,CASSSDTGGYTF
TRBD2,TRBV4-2,TRBJ2-1,-,TGTGCCAGCAGCCAAGAGCTAGCGGGAGGTGAGCAGTTCTTC,CASSQELAGGEQFF
TRBD1,TRBV27,TRBJ2-3,-,TGTGCCAGCAGTTTTGGTGGACAGGGTACGCAGTATTTT,CASSFGGQGTQYF
-,TRBV19,TRBJ1-1,-,TGTGCCAGTAGATTATATGTGGGGGCCACTGAAGCTTTCTTT,CASRLYVGATEAFF
TRBD1,TRBV5-1,TRBJ2-1,-,TGCGCCAGCAGAACCGGGACAGGGAGTTTTTATGAGCAGTTCTTC,CASRTGTGSFYEQFF
TRBD1,TRBV10-2,TRBJ2-1,-,TGCGCCAGCAGTGAGGGAGGGACAGGCTCCTACAATGAGCAGTTCTTC,CASSEGGTGSYNEQFF
TRBD1,TRBV19,TRBJ1-5,-,TGTGCCAGTAGTACCCCTGTTGGACAGGGGGGTTTAGGCAATCAGCCCCAGCATTTT,CASSTPVGQGGLGNQPQHF
-,TRBV18,TRBJ1-2,-,TGTGCCAGCTCACCGGTACAGATGAACTATGGCTACACCTTC,CASSPVQMNYGYTF
TRBD2,TRBV10-3,TRBJ2-7,-,TGTGCCATCAGTACTGGGACTAGCGGGAGGGGCGAGCAGTACTTC,CAISTGTSGRGEQYF
TRBD1,TRBV19,TRBJ2-7,once,TGTGCCAGTAGTACGATACAGGGGAGCTACGAGCAGTACTTC,CASSTIQGSYEQYF
-,TRBV21-1,TRBJ2-7,few,TGTGCCAGCAGGCCAGGGCGAACCTACGAGCAGTACTTC,CASRPGRTYEQYF
TRBD1,TRBV29-1,TRBJ1-2,-,TGCAGCGTTCTTATCGACAGGGGGCTTGGCTACACCTTC,CSVLIDRGLGYTF
-,TRBV5-4,TRBJ1-2,-,TGTGCCAGCAGCTTGCAGGCGCAGGCTCGAGGCTACACCTTC,CASSLQAQARGYTF
-,TRBV19,TRBJ1-4,once,TGTGCCAGTAGTGGGCAGGGGAAGGAAAAACTGTTTTTT,CASSGQGKEKLFF
-,TRBV28,TRBJ1-3,-,TGTGCCAGCAGACCCCCCCAGGTTGCTGGAAACACCATATATTTT,CASRPPQVAGNTIYF
TRBD1,TRBV28,TRBJ1-5,-,TGTGCCAGCAGGCCGAGGACAGGGGGCATTCAGCCCCAGCATTTT,CASRPRTGGIQPQHF
-,TRBV3-1/TRBV3-2,TRBJ2-2,-,TGTGCCAGCAGCCAACCTTTAGGGGGGAACACCGGGGAGCTGTTTTTT,CASSQPLGGNTGELFF
TRBD1,TRBV19,TRBJ1-4,-,TGTGCCAGTAGTAGCCCCGGGACAGGGGTTGAAAAACTGTTTTTT,CASSSPGTGVEKLFF
-,TRBV3-1/TRBV3-2,TRBJ2-2,-,TGTGCCAGCAGCCAATATGGAGCAAGCGGCACCGGGGAGCTGTTTTTT,CASSQYGASGTGELFF
-,TRBV3-1/TRBV3-2,TRBJ1-4,-,TGTGCCAGCAGCCAAGCGAACAGGGTTGATGAAAAACTGTTTTTT,CASSQANRVDEKLFF
TRBD2,TRBV2,TRBJ2-1,-,TGTGCCAGCCGGACGGCGGTAGCGGGTCTCAATGAGCAGTTCTTC,CASRTAVAGLNEQFF
-,TRBV27,TRBJ2-1,-,TGTGCCAGCAACGCAGGGAAACGTGTCTCCTACAATGAGCAGTTCTTC,CASNAGKRVSYNEQFF
-,TRBV10-3,TRBJ1-2,-,TGTGCCATCAGTGATGAGGCCTATGGCTACACCTTC,CAISDEAYGYTF
-,TRBV11-1,TRBJ2-2,-,TGTGCCAGCAGTCCACTACGAGTAACCGGGGAGCTGTTTTTT,CASSPLRVTGELFF
-,TRBV19,TRBJ2-1,-,TGTGCCAGTAGTATGACGGGAAGCTCCTACAATGAGCAGTTCTTC,CASSMTGSSYNEQFF
-,TRBV5-6,TRBJ1-5,-,TGTGCCAGCAGTGAGGGCCCAAATCAGCCCCAGCATTTT,CASSEGPNQPQHF
-,TRBV4-2,TRBJ2-1,few,TGTGCCAGCAGCCAAGAAAGGAGCTTTGAGCAGTTCTTC,CASSQERSFEQFF
-,TRBV28,TRBJ1-5,-,TGTGCCAGCAGTCCAACAGGGAGACAGCCCCAGCATTTT,CASSPTGRQPQHF
TRBD1,TRBV19,TRBJ1-2,-,TGTGCCAGTAGGGCAGGACAGGGGAACTATGGCTACACCTTC,CASRAGQGNYGYTF
-,TRBV18,TRBJ2-1,-,TGTGCCAGCTCACCCGTTAGGGGATCCTACAATGAGCAGTTCTTC,CASSPVRGSYNEQFF
-,TRBV11-2,TRBJ1-1,-,TGTGCCAGCAGGCCTGCGGGGGCGAACACTGAAGCTTTCTTT,CASRPAGANTEAFF
TRBD2,TRBV7-2,TRBJ2-5,-,TGTGCCAGCGGTACTAGCGGCCAAGAGACCCAGTACTTC,CASGTSGQETQYF
-,TRBV19,TRBJ2-2,-,TGTGCCAGTAGTTTCACAGCCTCGAACACCGGGGAGCTGTTTTTT,CASSFTASNTGELFF
-,TRBV25-1,TRBJ1-2,-,TGTGCCAGCAGTGAAACGAGGGTTAGTGGCTACACCTTC,CASSETRVSGYTF
-,TRBV27,TRBJ1-1,-,TGTGCCAGCAGTTTTCGAGCCTACACTGAAGCTTTCTTT,CASSFRAYTEAFF